What follows are 28 T cell receptor beta chains derived from one specimen sequenced in a study of patients and donors after allogeneic stem cell transplantation. TCRdb passed the RT-PCR reads through MiXCR, listing each CDR3 protein once. The table has approximately 430,000 distinct CDR3 sequences, 16% seen once. The sample comprised blood, either unsorted or a sorted T cell fraction (not recorded which). Source of these receptors: a human donor who was either an allogeneic HSCT recipient or a stem cell or donor lymphocyte infusion donor (not recorded which). It is not recorded whose cells these are; they may come from a transplant donor.

This chain joins TRBV7-2 and TRBJ1-1, with 7 bases matching TRBD1. V lost 1 base and J lost 4; bases outside the gene matches: 9. Germline V gene lookup returns CDR1 SGHTA and CDR2 FQGNSA. The CDR3 runs to 16 residues. This CDR3 is CASSLERGQKGTEAFF. The DNA for the CDR3 is TGTGCCAGCAGCTTAGAAAGGGGGCAAAAGGGCACTGAAGCTTTCTTT.

The gene calls are TRBV11-3 and TRBJ2-1, with D possibly TRBD1 on 6 matching bases. The ends were cut back, 5 bases at V and 7 bases at J, with 12 bases in the middle. Germline-derived CDR1 and CDR2 are SGHNT and YENEEA. The length of the CDR3 is 13 residues. The CDR3 DNA sequence: TGTGCCAGCAGCGCAATTCAGGGGAATGAGCAGTTCTTC. The encoded protein is CASSAIQGNEQFF.

The chain is built from TRBV7-9 and TRBJ2-7, with a tentative D call TRBD1 (6 bases). CDR3 size: 17 residues. Per germline, CDR1 SEHNR and CDR2 FQNEAQ (reference sequence). V was trimmed by 1 base and J by 3 bases, leaving 19 bases between them. CDR3 bases: TGTGCCAGCAGCTTAGTGTGTGAGTGGACAGTGAACTACGAGCAGTACTTC. This translates into CASSLVCEWTVNYEQYF.

This clonotype was observed a few times. This chain links TRBV6-5 with TRBJ2-7; the D gene is possibly TRBD1 (6 bases). The CDR3 extends over 14 amino acids. Looked up from germline, CDR1 is MNHEY and CDR2 is SVGAGI. V lost 4 bases to trimming and J lost 8 bases, with 18 bases between them. The CDR3 DNA follows: TGTGCCAGCAGTTGGGGGCAAGCCCACCGAAAGCAGTACTTC. Translation gives CASSWGQAHRKQYF.

The chain uses TRBV12-3 or TRBV12-4 and TRBJ2-3, with unresolved D. V was cut by 1 base and J by 6 bases, with 8 bases left in between. The CDR3 spans 13 residues. For the CDR3, the DNA is TGTGCCAGCAGTTTAGAAGCGCGGGATACGCAGTATTTT. Protein: CASSLEARDTQYF.

This chain joins TRBV2 and TRBJ2-7; 8 bases map to TRBD1. Germline loops: CDR1 SNHLY, CDR2 FYNNEI. CDR3 length: 15 amino acids. V lost 6 bases to trimming and J lost 5 bases; unmatched junction nucleotides: 12. This CDR3 reads CASRLLGTGPHEQYF. CDR3 DNA: TGTGCCAGCAGACTTCTCGGGACAGGTCCCCACGAGCAGTACTTC.

This clonotype was seen a handful of times. The J gene is TRBJ2-2, the V gene TRBV3-1, with 7 bases matching TRBD2. This CDR3 is built from 16 residues. J was trimmed by 5 bases and V by 0 bases; bases with no gene match: 6. In germline, CDR1 is LGHDT, CDR2 YNNKEL (reference sequence). The CDR3: CASSQDSRERTGELFF. The DNA of the CDR3 is TGTGCCAGCAGCCAAGACTCGCGGGAGAGGACCGGGGAGCTGTTTTTT.

This clonotype was found a few times. This chain uses TRBV5-8 with TRBJ1-2; D is undetermined. The germline gives CDR1 SGHTS, CDR2 YDEGEE. V lost 1 base to trimming and J lost 3 bases, with 10 bases between them. The CDR3 covers 14 residues. The CDR3 DNA follows: TGTGCCAGCAGCTTGTCCGGTGACTACTATGGCTACACCTTC. It specifies CASSLSGDYYGYTF.

This clonotype was counted between two and nine times. This chain connects TRBV25-1 to TRBJ2-2; TRBD1 might be the D (6 bases). Per the germline V gene, CDR1 is MGHDK and CDR2 is SYGVNS. The CDR3 totals 16 residues. Trimming left V 5 bases short and J 0 bases short, with 13 bases between. The CDR3 spells CASSKLGAANTGELFF. DNA for the CDR3: TGTGCCAGCAGTAAATTGGGGGCTGCGAACACCGGGGAGCTGTTTTTT.

The chain is built from TRBV6-2 or TRBV6-3 and TRBJ2-2; TRBD1 aligns across 7 bases. Germline-derived CDR1 and CDR2 are MNHEY and SVGEGT. CDR3 size: 15 residues. V shed 10 bases, J shed 1 base, and the junction held 9 bases outside the gene matches. CDR3 sequence reads: CATPRGPLNTGELFF. The CDR3 DNA reads as TGTGCCACCCCGAGGGGGCCCTTGAACACCGGGGAGCTGTTTTTT.

J is TRBJ1-1 and V is TRBV4-1; TRBD1 is a possible D gene (5 bases). CDR1 is MGHRA, CDR2 YSYEKL, per germline. V was pared by 4 bases and J by 1 base, with 13 bases between. The length of the CDR3 is 15 residues. The CDR3 coding sequence is TGCGCCAGCAGCCTCGCCGAGACAGCGAACACTGAAGCTTTCTTT. As protein: CASSLAETANTEAFF.

The rearrangement uses TRBV20-1 and TRBJ2-5, with TRBD2 identical over 9 bases. The CDR3 is 15 residues long. Germline assignment: CDR1 DFQATT and CDR2 SNEGSKA (reference sequence). The CDR3 is CRAQALAGRQETQYF. CDR3 nucleotides: TGCAGGGCTCAGGCCCTAGCGGGGCGTCAAGAGACCCAGTACTTC.

This clonotype was seen a few times. J is TRBJ2-7 and V is TRBV7-3; no definite D call. The V gene lost 0 bases and the J gene lost 1 base, with 4 bases spanning the gap. Germline V gene lookup returns CDR1 SGHTA and CDR2 FQGTGA. The CDR3 extends over 13 amino acids. The CDR3 loop reads CASSLTRSYEQYF. The CDR3 DNA is TGTGCCAGCAGCTTAACCAGGTCCTACGAGCAGTACTTC.

In this sample, this clonotype turned up a few times. V is TRBV20-1 and J is TRBJ1-1; 7 nucleotides match TRBD1. The junction had 1 base not matched to a gene; V was cut back by 3 bases and J by 3 bases. Germline lookup yields CDR1 DFQATT and CDR2 SNEGSKA (reference sequence). This CDR3 has 12 amino acids. The CDR3 DNA reads as TGCAGTGCTAGCCAGGGGGACACTGAAGCTTTCTTT. Protein product: CSASQGDTEAFF.

This clonotype has a handful of counts. The V gene is TRBV20-1, the J gene TRBJ1-1; possible D gene TRBD1, 5 bases. Per the germline V gene, CDR1 is DFQATT and CDR2 is SNEGSKA (reference sequence). The CDR3 contains 11 residues. Between the trimmed V and J ends, which lost 5 bases and 6 bases, there was a span of 10 bases. The chain's CDR3 is CSAWRDAEAFF. CDR3 nucleotides: TGCAGTGCTTGGAGGGACGCTGAAGCTTTCTTT.

The V gene is TRBV9, the J gene TRBJ2-5; D assignment may be TRBD1 or TRBD2 (5 bases each). V lost 4 bases and J lost 2, with 12 bases in between. This CDR3 spans 14 amino acids. The germline gives CDR1 SGDLS, CDR2 YYNGEE. In nucleotides, the CDR3 is TGTGCCAGCAGCCCCCCCGGGACGCAAGAGACCCAGTACTTC. Its protein is CASSPPGTQETQYF.

This clonotype has a handful of counts. CDR3 protein: CASSYDRGNQPQHF. As DNA, the CDR3 is TGTGCCAGCAGCTACGACAGGGGCAATCAGCCCCAGCATTTT. The chain is built from TRBV6-2 or TRBV6-3 and TRBJ1-5; 7 bases map to TRBD1. Germline values: CDR1 MNHEY, CDR2 SVGEGT. This CDR3 spans 14 amino acids. The J segment lost 2 bases and the V segment lost 6 bases, leaving 4 bases of the junction unmatched.

This clonotype has a count of ten or more. The V gene is TRBV5-1, the J gene TRBJ2-7; 8 bases align to TRBD1. CDR1 is SGHRS, CDR2 YFSETQ, per germline. V shed 4 bases and J 4 bases; nucleotides not matched to a gene: 7. The CDR3 extends over 14 amino acids. CDR3 amino acids: CASSPGQGEYEQYF. In DNA, the CDR3 is TGCGCCAGCAGCCCCGGACAGGGAGAGTACGAGCAGTACTTC.

This chain connects TRBV12-3 or TRBV12-4 to TRBJ2-2; D gene ambiguous. Trimming took off 3 bases at V and 4 bases at J, with 6 bases between the two ends. CDR3 length: 13 residues. The CDR3, as DNA: TGTGCCAGCAGTTTTTGGGGCACCGGGGAGCTGTTTTTT. It encodes CASSFWGTGELFF.

This clonotype appeared a few times. The chain has TRBV20-1 and TRBJ2-5; tentative D call: TRBD2 (6 bases). This CDR3 is 14 amino acids long. V was pared by 2 bases and J by 1 base, with 11 bases between. From germline, CDR1 is DFQATT and CDR2 SNEGSKA (reference sequence). CDR3 nucleotide sequence: TGCAGTGCTAGACTAATGGAGGGCCAAGAGACCCAGTACTTC. It is translated as CSARLMEGQETQYF.

This chain joins TRBV12-3 or TRBV12-4 and TRBJ2-7, with a tentative D call TRBD2 (6 bases). Trimming removed 6 bases from V and 4 bases from J, with 10 bases in between. The CDR3 covers 12 residues. The CDR3 DNA sequence: TGTGCCAGCAGACTGGGGACTTACGAGCAGTACTTC. It yields the protein CASRLGTYEQYF.

V is TRBV13 and J is TRBJ2-7, with 10 bases identical to TRBD2. V gave up 2 bases and J gave up 2 bases; unmatched junction bases: 3. There are 15 residues in the CDR3. In germline, CDR1 is PRHDT, CDR2 FYEKMQ (reference sequence). The CDR3 here is CASSLSGRVTYEQYF. The DNA for the CDR3 is TGTGCCAGCAGCTTAAGCGGGAGGGTAACCTACGAGCAGTACTTC.

This clonotype was counted only a few times. V is TRBV30 and J is TRBJ1-4; D possibly corresponds to TRBD1 (6 bases). Per the germline V gene, CDR1 is GTSNPN and CDR2 is SVGIG (reference sequence). V was pared by 5 bases and J by 5 bases, with 12 bases between. The CDR3 length is 13 residues. Written as DNA, the CDR3 is TGTGCCTGGGAGGGACAAACCAATGAAAAACTGTTTTTT. Its translation: CAWEGQTNEKLFF.

This clonotype was counted between two and nine times. This sequence joins TRBV7-6 and TRBJ1-1; 9 nucleotides align to TRBD1. The CDR3 covers 14 residues. The ends lost 5 bases at V and 4 bases at J; junction bases unmatched: 5. Germline loops: CDR1 SGHVS, CDR2 FNYEAQ. The CDR3 loop reads CASSMTGGGTEAFF. Here the CDR3 DNA reads TGTGCCAGCAGCATGACAGGGGGTGGCACTGAAGCTTTCTTT.

This clonotype was seen more than once but under ten times. The chain combines TRBV9 with TRBJ2-3, with D tentatively TRBD2 (6 bases). The V gene lost 0 bases and the J gene lost 2 bases, with 22 bases spanning the gap. The CDR3 has 19 residues. From germline, CDR1 is SGDLS and CDR2 YYNGEE. CDR3 DNA: TGTGCCAGCAGCGTAGGTTTAGCGGAGATGACAACCTCCACAGATACGCAGTATTTT. As protein: CASSVGLAEMTTSTDTQYF. The full variable domain, completed using reference TRBV9 and TRBJ2-3, is DSGVTQTPKHLITATGQRVTLRCSPRSGDLSVYWYQQSLDQGLQFLIQYYNGEERAKGNILERFSAQQFPDLHSELNLSSLELGDSALYFCASSVGLAEMTTSTDTQYFGPGTRLTVL.

This clonotype was counted a few times. V usage is TRBV27 and J usage is TRBJ2-7; possible D gene TRBD1, 6 bases. From germline, CDR1 is MNHEY and CDR2 SMNVEV (reference sequence). V lost 3 bases and J lost 4, with 22 bases in between. This CDR3 spans 17 amino acids. CDR3 DNA sequence: TGTGCCAGCAGTTTTAAAAGCCGCCCCAGGACAGCATACGAGCAGTACTTC. This codes for CASSFKSRPRTAYEQYF.

The table lists this clonotype with a few counts. The chain uses TRBV19 and TRBJ2-2; 10 bases agree with TRBD2. Germline V lookup: CDR1 LNHDA, CDR2 SQIVND (reference sequence). After removal of 8 bases from V and 2 bases from J, the junction contained 5 bases not matched to a gene. This CDR3 spans 15 amino acids. In DNA, the CDR3 is TGTGCCAGTGCTAGCGGGAGTGTAAACACCGGGGAGCTGTTTTTT. The encoded protein is CASASGSVNTGELFF. Combining the CDR3 with reference TRBV19 and TRBJ2-2 gives the whole variable domain DGGITQSPKYLFRKEGQNVTLSCEQNLNHDAMYWYRQDPGQGLRLIYYSQIVNDFQKGDIAEGYSVSREKKESFPLTVTSAQKNPTAFYLCASASGSVNTGELFFGEGSRLTVL.

This clonotype was detected many times. This chain uses TRBV20-1 with TRBJ2-7, with D unresolved. V was shortened by 6 bases and J by 4 bases, with 10 bases between the two germline ends. Germline CDR1 reads DFQATT; CDR2 reads SNEGSKA (reference sequence). The CDR3 is 11 residues long. CDR3 residues: CSARIMYEQYF. The DNA of the CDR3 is TGCAGTGCCCGTATAATGTACGAGCAGTACTTC.